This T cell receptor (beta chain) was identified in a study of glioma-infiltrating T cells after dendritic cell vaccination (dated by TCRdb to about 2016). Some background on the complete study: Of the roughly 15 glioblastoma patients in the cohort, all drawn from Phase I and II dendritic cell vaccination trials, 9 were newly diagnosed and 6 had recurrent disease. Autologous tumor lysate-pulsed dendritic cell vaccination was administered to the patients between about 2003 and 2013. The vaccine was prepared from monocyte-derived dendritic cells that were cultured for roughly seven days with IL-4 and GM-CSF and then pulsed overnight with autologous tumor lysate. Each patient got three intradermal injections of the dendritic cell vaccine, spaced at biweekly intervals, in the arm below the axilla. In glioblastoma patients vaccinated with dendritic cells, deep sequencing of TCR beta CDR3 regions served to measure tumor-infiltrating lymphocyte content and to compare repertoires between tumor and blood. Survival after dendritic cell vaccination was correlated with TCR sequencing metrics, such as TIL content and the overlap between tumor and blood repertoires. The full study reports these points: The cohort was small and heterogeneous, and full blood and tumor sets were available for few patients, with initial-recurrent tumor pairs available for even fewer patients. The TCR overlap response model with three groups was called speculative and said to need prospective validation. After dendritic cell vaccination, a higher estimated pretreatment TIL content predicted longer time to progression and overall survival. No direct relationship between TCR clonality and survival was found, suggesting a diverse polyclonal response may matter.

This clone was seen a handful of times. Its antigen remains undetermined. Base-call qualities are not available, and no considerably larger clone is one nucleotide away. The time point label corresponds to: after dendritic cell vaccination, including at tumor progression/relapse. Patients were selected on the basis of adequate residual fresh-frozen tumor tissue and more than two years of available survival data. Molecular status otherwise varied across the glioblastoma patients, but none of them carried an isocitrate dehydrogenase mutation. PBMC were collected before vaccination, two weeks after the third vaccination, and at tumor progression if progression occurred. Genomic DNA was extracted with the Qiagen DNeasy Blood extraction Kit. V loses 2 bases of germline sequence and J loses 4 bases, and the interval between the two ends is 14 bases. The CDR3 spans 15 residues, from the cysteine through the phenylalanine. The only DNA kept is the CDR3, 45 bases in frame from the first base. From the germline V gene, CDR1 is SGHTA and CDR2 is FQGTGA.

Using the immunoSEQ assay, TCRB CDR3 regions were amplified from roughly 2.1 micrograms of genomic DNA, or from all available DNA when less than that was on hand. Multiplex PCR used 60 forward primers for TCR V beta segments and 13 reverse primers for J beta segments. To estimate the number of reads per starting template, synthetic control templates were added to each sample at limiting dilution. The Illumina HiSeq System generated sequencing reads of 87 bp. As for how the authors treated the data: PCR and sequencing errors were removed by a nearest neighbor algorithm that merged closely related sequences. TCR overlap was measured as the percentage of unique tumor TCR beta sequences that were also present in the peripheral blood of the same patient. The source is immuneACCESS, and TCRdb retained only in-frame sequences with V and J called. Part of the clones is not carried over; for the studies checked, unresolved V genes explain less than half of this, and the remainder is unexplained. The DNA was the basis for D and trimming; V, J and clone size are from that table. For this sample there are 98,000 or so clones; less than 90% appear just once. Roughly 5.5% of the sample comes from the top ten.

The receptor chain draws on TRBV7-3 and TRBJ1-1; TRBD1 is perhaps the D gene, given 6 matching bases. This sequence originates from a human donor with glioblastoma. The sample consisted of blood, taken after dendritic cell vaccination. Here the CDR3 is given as CASSLGLGGLTEAFF. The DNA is TGTGCCAGCAGCTTAGGTTTGGGGGGGCTCACTGAAGCTTTCTTT.